This note documents a single TCR beta chain sequence. Antigen: not known. Here immunoSEQ multiplex PCR was the method, and the copy in TCRdb shows in-frame clones only, minus some. This sample has 500,000 or so clones, with about 96% found just once. This specimen comes from a study of shared clonotypes between healthy human individuals. The study's findings and limits: In a handful of donors, about 5% of naive CD4 clonotypes appeared in common.

The CDR3 is 13 amino acids. The receptor was derived from a woman in her thirties in good health. Source material: naive CD4+ T cells sorted from blood. The sample's subset: CD45RA+ positively selected. The chain joins TRBV21-1 to TRBJ2-5; the table gives TRBD1 as D, unverified against the DNA. TRBV21-1 constitutes a pseudogene. As DNA, the CDR3 is TGTGCCAGCTCTTCCGGGACAGGCGAGACCCAGTACTTC. It specifies CASSSGTGETQYF.